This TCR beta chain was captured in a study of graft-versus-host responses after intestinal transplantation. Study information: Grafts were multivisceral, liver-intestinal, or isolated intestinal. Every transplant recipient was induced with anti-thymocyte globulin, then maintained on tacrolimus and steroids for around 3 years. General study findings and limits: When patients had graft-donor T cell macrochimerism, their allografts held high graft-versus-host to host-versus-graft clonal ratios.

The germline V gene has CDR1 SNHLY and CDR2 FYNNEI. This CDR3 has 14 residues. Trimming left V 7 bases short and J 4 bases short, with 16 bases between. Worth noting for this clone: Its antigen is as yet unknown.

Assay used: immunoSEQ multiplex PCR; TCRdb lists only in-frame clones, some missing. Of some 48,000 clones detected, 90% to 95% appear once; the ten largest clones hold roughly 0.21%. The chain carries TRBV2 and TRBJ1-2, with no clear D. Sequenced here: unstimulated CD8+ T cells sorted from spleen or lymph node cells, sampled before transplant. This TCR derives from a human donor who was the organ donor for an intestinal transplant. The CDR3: CASMIVSELYGYTF. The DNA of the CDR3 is TGTGCCAGCATGATCGTTAGTGAGCTCTATGGCTACACCTTC. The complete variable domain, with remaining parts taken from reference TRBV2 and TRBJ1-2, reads EPEVTQTPSHQVTQMGQEVILRCVPISNHLYFYWYRQILGQKVEFLVSFYNNEISEKSEIFDDQFSVERPDGSNFTLKIRSTKLEDSAMYFCASMIVSELYGYTFGSGTRLTVV.